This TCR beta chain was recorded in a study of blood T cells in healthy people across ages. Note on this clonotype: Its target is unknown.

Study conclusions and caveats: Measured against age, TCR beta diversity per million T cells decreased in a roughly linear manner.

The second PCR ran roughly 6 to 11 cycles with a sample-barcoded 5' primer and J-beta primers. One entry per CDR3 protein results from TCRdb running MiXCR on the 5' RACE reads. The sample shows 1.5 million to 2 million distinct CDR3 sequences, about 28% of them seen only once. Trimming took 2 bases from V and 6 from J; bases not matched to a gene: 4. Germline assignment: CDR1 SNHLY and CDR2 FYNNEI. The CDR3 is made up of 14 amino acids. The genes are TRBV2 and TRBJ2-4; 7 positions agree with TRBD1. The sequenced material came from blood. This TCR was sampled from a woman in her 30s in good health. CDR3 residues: CASSERGLTNIQYF. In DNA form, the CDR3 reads TGTGCCAGCAGTGAAAGGGGGCTCACAAACATTCAGTACTTC.